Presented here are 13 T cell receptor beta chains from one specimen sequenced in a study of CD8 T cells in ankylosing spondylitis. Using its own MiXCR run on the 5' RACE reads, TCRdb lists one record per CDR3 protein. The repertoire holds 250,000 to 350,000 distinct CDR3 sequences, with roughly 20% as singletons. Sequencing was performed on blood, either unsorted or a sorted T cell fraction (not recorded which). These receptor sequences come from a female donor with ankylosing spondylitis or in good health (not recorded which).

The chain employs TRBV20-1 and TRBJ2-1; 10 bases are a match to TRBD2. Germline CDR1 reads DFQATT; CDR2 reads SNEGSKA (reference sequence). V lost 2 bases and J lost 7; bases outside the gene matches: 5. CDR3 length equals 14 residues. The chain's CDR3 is CSARLAGVQNEQFF. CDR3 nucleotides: TGCAGTGCTAGACTAGCGGGAGTTCAAAATGAGCAGTTCTTC.

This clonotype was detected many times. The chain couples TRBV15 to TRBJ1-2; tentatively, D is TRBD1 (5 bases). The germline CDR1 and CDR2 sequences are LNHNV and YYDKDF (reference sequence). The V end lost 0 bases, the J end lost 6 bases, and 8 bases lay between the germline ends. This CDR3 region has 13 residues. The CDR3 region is CATSREGGDGYTF. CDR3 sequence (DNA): TGTGCCACCAGCAGAGAGGGAGGGGATGGCTACACCTTC.

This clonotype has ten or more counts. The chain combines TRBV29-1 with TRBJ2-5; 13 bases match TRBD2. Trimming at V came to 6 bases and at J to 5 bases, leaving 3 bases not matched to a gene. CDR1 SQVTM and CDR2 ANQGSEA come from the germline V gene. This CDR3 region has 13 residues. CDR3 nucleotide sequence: TGCAGCGTGGGACTAGCGGGACTGGAGACCCAGTACTTC. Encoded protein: CSVGLAGLETQYF.

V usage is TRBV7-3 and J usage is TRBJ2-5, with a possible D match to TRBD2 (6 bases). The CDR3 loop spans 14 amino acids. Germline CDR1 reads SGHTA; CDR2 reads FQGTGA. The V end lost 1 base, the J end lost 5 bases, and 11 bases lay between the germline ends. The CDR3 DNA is TGTGCCAGCAGCTTAAACGGGGGAGCGGAGACCCAGTACTTC. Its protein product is CASSLNGGAETQYF.

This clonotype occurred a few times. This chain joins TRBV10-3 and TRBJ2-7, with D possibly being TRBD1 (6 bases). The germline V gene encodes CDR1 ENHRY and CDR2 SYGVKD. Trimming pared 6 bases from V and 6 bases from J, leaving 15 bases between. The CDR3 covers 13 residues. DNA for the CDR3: TGTGCCATCAGGCCAGGGGCCCCCTCCGAGCAGTACTTC. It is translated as CAIRPGAPSEQYF.

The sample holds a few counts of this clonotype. CDR3 DNA sequence: TGCAGTGCTAGAGATGGTAATCCTAGCGGAGGAACCTACGAGCAGTACTTC. It yields the protein CSARDGNPSGGTYEQYF. V is TRBV20-1 and J is TRBJ2-7; 7 bases align to TRBD2. The CDR3 totals 17 residues. The junction had 13 bases not matched to a gene; V was cut back by 0 bases and J by 2 bases. Germline CDR1 is DFQATT and CDR2 is SNEGSKA (reference sequence).

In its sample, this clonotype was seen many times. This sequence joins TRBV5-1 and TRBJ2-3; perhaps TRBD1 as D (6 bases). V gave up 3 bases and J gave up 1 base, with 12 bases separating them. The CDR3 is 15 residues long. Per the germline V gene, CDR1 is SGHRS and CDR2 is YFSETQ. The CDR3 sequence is CASSSTGIRTDTQYF. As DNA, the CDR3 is TGCGCCAGCAGCTCGACAGGTATCCGCACAGATACGCAGTATTTT.

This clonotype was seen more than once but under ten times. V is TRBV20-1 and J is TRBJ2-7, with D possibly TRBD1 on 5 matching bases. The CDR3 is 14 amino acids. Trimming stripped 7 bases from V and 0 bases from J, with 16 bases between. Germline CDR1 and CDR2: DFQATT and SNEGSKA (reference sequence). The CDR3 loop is CSVQGDESSYEQYF. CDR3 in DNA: TGCAGTGTCCAGGGTGATGAAAGCTCCTACGAGCAGTACTTC.

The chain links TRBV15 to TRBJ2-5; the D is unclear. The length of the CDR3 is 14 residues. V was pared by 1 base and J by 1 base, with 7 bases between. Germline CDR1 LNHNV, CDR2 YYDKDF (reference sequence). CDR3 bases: TGTGCCACCAGCAGAGCGGGTCCCCAAGAGACCCAGTACTTC. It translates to CATSRAGPQETQYF.

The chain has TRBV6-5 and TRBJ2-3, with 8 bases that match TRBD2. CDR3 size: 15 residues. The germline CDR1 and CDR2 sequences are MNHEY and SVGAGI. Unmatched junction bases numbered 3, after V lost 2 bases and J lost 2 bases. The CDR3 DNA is TGTGCCAGCAGTTACGGGACTAGGAACACAGATACGCAGTATTTT. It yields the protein CASSYGTRNTDTQYF.

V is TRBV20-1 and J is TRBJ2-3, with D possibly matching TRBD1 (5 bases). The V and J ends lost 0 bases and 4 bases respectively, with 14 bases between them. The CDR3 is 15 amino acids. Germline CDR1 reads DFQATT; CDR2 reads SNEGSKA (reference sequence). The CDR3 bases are TGCAGTGCTAGAGAGCTCAGACAGACCTCAGATACGCAGTATTTT. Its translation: CSARELRQTSDTQYF.

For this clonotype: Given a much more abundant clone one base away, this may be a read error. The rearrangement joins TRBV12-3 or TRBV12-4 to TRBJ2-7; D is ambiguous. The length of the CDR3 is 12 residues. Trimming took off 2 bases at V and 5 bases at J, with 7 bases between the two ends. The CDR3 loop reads CASSLLRHEQYF. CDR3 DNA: TGTGCCAGCAGTTTATTGAGGCACGAGCAGTACTTC.

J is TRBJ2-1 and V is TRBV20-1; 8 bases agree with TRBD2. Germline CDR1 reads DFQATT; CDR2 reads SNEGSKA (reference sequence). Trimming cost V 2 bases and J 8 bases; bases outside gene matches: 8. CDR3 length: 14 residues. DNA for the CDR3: TGCAGTGCTAGAAGAGCGGGAGTGGGGTATGAGCAGTTCTTC. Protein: CSARRAGVGYEQFF.